The 25 T cell receptor beta chains below were found in one sample sequenced in a study of T cells in Graves' hyperthyroidism and ophthalmopathy. The source material, RNA transcripts, was used to amplify TCR beta CDR3 regions. Initially, a first-round RT-PCR of the TCR CDR3 employed the HTBI primer set. TCRdb re-called the multiplex PCR reads with MiXCR, one entry per CDR3 protein. The sample records hundreds of thousands of distinct CDR3 sequences, roughly a sixth being singletons. The sequencing sample was made of blood. All receptors derive from a woman aged 45-59 years with Graves' hyperthyroidism that later progressed to Graves' ophthalmopathy.

There are many counts of this clonotype. The gene calls are TRBV12-3 or TRBV12-4 and TRBJ1-1; 7 bases map to TRBD1. The CDR3 is made up of 13 amino acids. V shed 4 bases and J 4 bases; nucleotides not matched to a gene: 3. The CDR3 nucleotides read TGTGCCAGCAGTTCGACAGGGTTCACTGAAGCTTTCTTT. Protein product: CASSSTGFTEAFF.

The DNA for the CDR3 is TGTGCCAGCTCACCACTTGAGGGGCTGAACTCTGGAAACACCATATATTTT. This sequence encodes CASSPLEGLNSGNTIYF. This chain uses TRBV18 with TRBJ1-3; possible D gene TRBD1, 5 bases. Per the germline V gene, CDR1 is KGHSH and CDR2 is LQKENI. Trimming left V 1 base short and J 0 bases short, with 13 bases between. This CDR3 has 17 residues.

The chain uses TRBV2 and TRBJ2-3; 10 bases map to TRBD2. J lost 8 bases, V lost 5 bases, and 13 bases had no gene match. The CDR3 extends over 16 amino acids. Germline V gene data show CDR1 as SNHLY and CDR2 as FYNNEI. For the CDR3, the DNA is TGTGCCAGCAGTCAGACTAGCGGGCCCCCCCCAGCTACGCAGTATTTT. Translated, it gives CASSQTSGPPPATQYF.

This clonotype was picked up many times. The chain employs TRBV2 and TRBJ1-1, with D perhaps matching TRBD1 (6 bases). Trimming cost V 2 bases and J 3 bases, with 16 bases left between them. Germline CDR1 and CDR2: SNHLY and FYNNEI. CDR3 length: 16 residues. The CDR3 sequence is CASSELTAGTHTEAFF. The CDR3 coding sequence is TGTGCCAGCAGTGAATTAACGGCAGGGACACACACTGAAGCTTTCTTT. The whole variable domain, remainder taken from reference TRBV2 and TRBJ1-1, is EPEVTQTPSHQVTQMGQEVILRCVPISNHLYFYWYRQILGQKVEFLVSFYNNEISEKSEIFDDQFSVERPDGSNFTLKIRSTKLEDSAMYFCASSELTAGTHTEAFFGQGTRLTVV.

This clonotype was counted ten times or more. The V gene is TRBV10-3, the J gene TRBJ1-1; weak D call: TRBD1 (5 bases). The CDR3 loop spans 13 amino acids. V dropped 6 bases and J dropped 4 bases, with 12 bases sitting between them. Germline V lookup: CDR1 ENHRY, CDR2 SYGVKD. Written as DNA, the CDR3 is TGTGCCATCAGCAGGGACGTCAGCACTGAAGCTTTCTTT. Protein: CAISRDVSTEAFF.

The chain employs TRBV4-1 and TRBJ1-2; 7 bases map to TRBD1. The V and J ends lost 0 bases and 3 bases, in that order; junction bases with no gene match: 4. The CDR3 sequence is 15 residues long. Germline loops: CDR1 MGHRA, CDR2 YSYEKL. The DNA of the CDR3 is TGCGCCAGCAGCCAAGACGACAGGGAATACTATGGCTACACCTTC. Encoded protein: CASSQDDREYYGYTF.

There are many counts of this clonotype. The gene calls are TRBV7-9 and TRBJ2-7, with D tentatively TRBD1 (5 bases). Germline V gene lookup returns CDR1 SEHNR and CDR2 FQNEAQ (reference sequence). The CDR3 is made up of 13 amino acids. Between the trimmed V and J ends, which lost 6 bases and 1 base, there was a span of 10 bases. The CDR3: CASSRQSSYEQYF. CDR3 nucleotides: TGTGCCAGCAGTCGACAGTCATCCTACGAGCAGTACTTC.

The chain links TRBV7-9 to TRBJ2-2, with TRBD1 matching 9 bases. Trimming at V came to 1 base and at J to 4 bases, leaving 4 bases not matched to a gene. The CDR3 runs 16 residues. Germline loops: CDR1 SEHNR, CDR2 FQNEAQ (reference sequence). Here the CDR3 DNA reads TGTGCCAGCAGCTTAGTTCGGACAGGGGTCACCGGGGAGCTGTTTTTT. Amino acids: CASSLVRTGVTGELFF.

This clonotype was counted between two and nine times. V gene TRBV5-1 combines with J gene TRBJ2-3; weak D call: TRBD1 (6 bases). Trimming took off 0 bases at V and 0 bases at J, with 26 bases between the two ends. Germline lookup yields CDR1 SGHRS and CDR2 YFSETQ. This CDR3 is built from 21 residues. For the CDR3, the DNA is TGCGCCAGCAGCTTGGAAGGGGAAGGGACACAGCGGACTTCTAGCACAGATACGCAGTATTTT. It codes for CASSLEGEGTQRTSSTDTQYF.

This clonotype was counted between two and nine times. The rearrangement uses TRBV7-8 and TRBJ1-6, with D perhaps matching TRBD1 (6 bases). The CDR3 runs to 16 residues. Per germline, CDR1 SGHVS and CDR2 FQNEAQ. V dropped 3 bases and J dropped 9 bases, with 18 bases sitting between them. The CDR3 spells CASSFSGDRGGSPLHF. The CDR3 nucleotides read TGTGCCAGCAGCTTTTCAGGGGATCGAGGGGGTTCACCCCTCCACTTT.

The J gene is TRBJ1-3, the V gene TRBV7-3; D is ambiguous. V gave up 5 bases and J gave up 4 bases, with 15 bases separating them. The CDR3 length is 15 residues. CDR1 and CDR2 from the germline V gene are SGHTA and FQGTGA. The CDR3 DNA reads as TGTGCCAGCAGCCTCGGTGGTTCAGGCGGAAACACCATATATTTT. This translates into CASSLGGSGGNTIYF.

The chain combines TRBV19 with TRBJ2-5; no clear D. The length of the CDR3 is 12 residues. CDR1 LNHDA and CDR2 SQIVND come from the germline V gene (reference sequence). Trimming stripped 5 bases from V and 2 bases from J, with 6 bases between. CDR3 nucleotides: TGTGCCAGTAGTGTAACTCAAGAGACCCAGTACTTC. It codes for CASSVTQETQYF.

This clonotype was recorded a few times. The gene calls are TRBV5-1 and TRBJ1-4; possibly TRBD1 for D (5 bases). The CDR3 is 13 residues long. V gave up 0 bases and J gave up 7 bases, with 7 bases separating them. The germline V gene encodes CDR1 SGHRS and CDR2 YFSETQ. This chain's CDR3 is CASSLAGTEKLFF. CDR3 coding DNA: TGCGCCAGCAGCTTGGCAGGGACTGAAAAACTGTTTTTT.

This chain connects TRBV6-2 or TRBV6-3 to TRBJ1-5; D is perhaps TRBD1 (6 bases). In germline, CDR1 is MNHEY, CDR2 SVGEGT. The CDR3 runs 13 residues. Trimming cost V 6 bases and J 7 bases, with 13 bases left between them. CDR3 DNA: TGTGCCAGCAGACCCCAGGGGAACCAGCCCCAGCATTTT. Its protein product is CASRPQGNQPQHF.

The J gene is TRBJ2-7, the V gene TRBV29-1, with D uncertain. The germline V and J ends were trimmed by 3 bases and 1 base, with 10 bases remaining between them. Germline V CDR1 and CDR2: SQVTM, ANQGSEA. This CDR3 region has 13 residues. The CDR3, as DNA: TGCAGCGTTGAGCCGGTGGGGTCCTACGAGCAGTACTTC. As protein: CSVEPVGSYEQYF.

This chain links TRBV10-3 with TRBJ1-1; no clear D. The germline V gene has CDR1 ENHRY and CDR2 SYGVKD. Trimming removed 6 bases from V and 0 bases from J, with 14 bases in between. The CDR3 is 15 amino acids. The CDR3 region is CAIRTTQGMNTEAFF. CDR3 in DNA: TGTGCCATCAGGACCACCCAAGGAATGAACACTGAAGCTTTCTTT.

The genes are TRBV20-1 and TRBJ2-1; the D gene is possibly TRBD1 (5 bases). Germline CDR1 and CDR2: DFQATT and SNEGSKA (reference sequence). The CDR3 extends over 15 amino acids. The germline V and J ends were trimmed by 0 bases and 2 bases, with 11 bases remaining between them. The CDR3: CSARDGGAPYNEQFF. CDR3 sequence (DNA): TGCAGTGCTAGAGATGGTGGGGCCCCCTACAATGAGCAGTTCTTC.

This chain links TRBV5-6 with TRBJ2-7; a possible D gene is TRBD1 (5 bases). V lost 2 bases, J lost 4 bases, and 10 bases lay in between. The CDR3 length is 13 residues. Looked up from germline, CDR1 is SGHDT and CDR2 is YYEEEE. The chain's CDR3 is CASSLGAVYEQYF. The DNA for the CDR3 is TGTGCCAGCAGCTTAGGGGCAGTTTACGAGCAGTACTTC.

This clonotype was picked up many times. V and J are TRBV12-3 or TRBV12-4 and TRBJ2-1; TRBD2 aligns across 9 bases. The ends lost 10 bases at V and 8 bases at J; junction bases unmatched: 9. CDR3 length equals 13 residues. The CDR3 DNA reads TGTGCCACCCTAAGCGGGGGGAGCTATGAGCAGTTCTTC. This encodes CATLSGGSYEQFF.

In regard to this clonotype: One junction end does not reproduce the germline sequence, and a read error may be involved. The chain uses TRBV12-3 or TRBV12-4 and TRBJ2-4, with 8 nucleotides matching TRBD1. The CDR3 extends over 11 amino acids. CDR3 bases: TGTGCCAGCAGTTTACAACAGGGGGTACACTTC. Amino acids: CASSLQQGVHF.

The chain uses TRBV5-1 and TRBJ2-3; D possibly corresponds to TRBD1 (6 bases). CDR1 is SGHRS, CDR2 YFSETQ, per germline. The V gene lost 9 bases and the J gene lost 4 bases, with 15 bases spanning the gap. The CDR3 has 13 residues. The CDR3 DNA sequence: TGCGCCACCAAGAGAGAGGGGGCAGATACGCAGTATTTT. This codes for CATKREGADTQYF.

This clonotype was counted at least ten times. The V call is TRBV6-1, the J call TRBJ2-7; 7 nucleotides match TRBD1. CDR1 MNHNS and CDR2 SASEGT come from the germline V gene. The length of the CDR3 is 18 residues. Trimming took 6 bases from V and 5 from J; bases not matched to a gene: 22. CDR3 region: CASSLPGQRLTGPHEQYF. CDR3 nucleotides: TGTGCCAGCAGCCTCCCGGGACAGAGGCTCACCGGCCCTCACGAGCAGTACTTC.

The chain joins TRBV7-9 to TRBJ1-4; 7 bases fit TRBD1. With 5 bases clipped from V and 7 bases from J, the junction kept 10 bases outside the gene matches. CDR1 and CDR2 (germline): SEHNR, FQNEAQ (reference sequence). CDR3 length equals 15 residues. CDR3 protein: CASSPRGGRVEKLFF. CDR3 nucleotides: TGTGCCAGCAGCCCCAGAGGGGGCCGGGTTGAAAAACTGTTTTTT.

This clonotype appeared a few times. The CDR3 sequence is CASSINPVGGNQPQHF. In DNA, the CDR3 is TGTGCCAGTAGTATCAACCCCGTCGGGGGCAATCAGCCCCAGCATTTT. This chain uses TRBV19 with TRBJ1-5; D gene ambiguous. The CDR3 spans 16 residues. The germline V and J ends were trimmed by 3 bases and 2 bases, with 14 bases remaining between them. Germline V gene lookup returns CDR1 LNHDA and CDR2 SQIVND (reference sequence).

The chain uses TRBV11-2 and TRBJ2-2; TRBD1 matches at 12 bases. Germline loops: CDR1 SGHAT, CDR2 FQNNGV. The trim removed 5 bases at V and 7 bases at J, leaving 11 bases unmatched. CDR3 length equals 17 residues. CDR3 coding DNA: TGTGCCAGCAGCCACAGGAGGGACAGGGGGCCGGTCGGGGAGCTGTTTTTT. Translated: CASSHRRDRGPVGELFF.